This TCR beta chain is drawn from a study of T cell responses to AZD1222 COVID-19 vaccine. Findings of the study overall: Breadth and depth of Spike-specific TCRs rose after two AZD1222 doses. Most donors were white British and more were female, and clonal diversity was possibly underestimated. Close to half of all spike-specific TCRs reportedly target regions of the variants that are unmutated.

Clones were read by immunoSEQ multiplex PCR, and TCRdb kept only the in-frame ones, dropping some. This table holds over 130,000 clones, about 90% found once. CDR1 LGHNA and CDR2 YSLEER come from the germline V gene. The length of the CDR3 is 15 residues. Trimming left V 0 bases short and J 7 bases short, with 16 bases between. To note about this clone: Its antigen remains unidentified.

The sample consisted of peripheral blood, taken on day 0 of AZD1222 vaccination. The chain carries TRBV4-3 and TRBJ2-7, with D perhaps TRBD2 (6 bases). The clonotype originates from an adult in good health. The DNA of the CDR3 is TGCGCCAGCAGCCAAGAATGGGGACTCCCGGGTGAGCAGTACTTC. Translating it yields CASSQEWGLPGEQYF.